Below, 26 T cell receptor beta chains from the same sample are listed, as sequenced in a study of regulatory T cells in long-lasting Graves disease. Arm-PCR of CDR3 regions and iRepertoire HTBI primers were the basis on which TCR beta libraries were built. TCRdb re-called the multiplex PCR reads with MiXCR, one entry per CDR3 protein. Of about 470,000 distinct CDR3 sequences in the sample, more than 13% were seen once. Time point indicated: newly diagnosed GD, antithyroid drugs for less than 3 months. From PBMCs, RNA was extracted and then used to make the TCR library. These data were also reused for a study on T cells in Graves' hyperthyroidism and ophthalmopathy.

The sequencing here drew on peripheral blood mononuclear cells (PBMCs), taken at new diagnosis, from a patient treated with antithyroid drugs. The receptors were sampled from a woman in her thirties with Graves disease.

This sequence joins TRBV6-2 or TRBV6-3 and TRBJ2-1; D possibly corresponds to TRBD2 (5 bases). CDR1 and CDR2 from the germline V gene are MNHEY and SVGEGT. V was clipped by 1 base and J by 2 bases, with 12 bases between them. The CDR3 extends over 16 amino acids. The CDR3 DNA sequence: TGTGCCAGCAGTTACTATCCTAGCTCCACCTACAATGAGCAGTTCTTC. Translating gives CASSYYPSSTYNEQFF.

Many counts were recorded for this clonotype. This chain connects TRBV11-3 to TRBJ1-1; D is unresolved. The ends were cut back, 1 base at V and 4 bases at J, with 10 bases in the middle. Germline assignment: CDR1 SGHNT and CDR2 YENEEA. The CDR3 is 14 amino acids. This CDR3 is CASSLVTGSTEAFF. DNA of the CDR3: TGTGCCAGCAGCTTAGTTACCGGGAGCACTGAAGCTTTCTTT.

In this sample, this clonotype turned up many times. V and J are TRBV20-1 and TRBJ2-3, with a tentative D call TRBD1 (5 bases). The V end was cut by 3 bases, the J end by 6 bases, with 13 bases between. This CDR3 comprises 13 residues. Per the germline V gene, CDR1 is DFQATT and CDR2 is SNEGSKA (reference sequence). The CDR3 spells CSASSGPMDTQYF. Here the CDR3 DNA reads TGCAGTGCTAGTTCAGGGCCGATGGATACGCAGTATTTT.

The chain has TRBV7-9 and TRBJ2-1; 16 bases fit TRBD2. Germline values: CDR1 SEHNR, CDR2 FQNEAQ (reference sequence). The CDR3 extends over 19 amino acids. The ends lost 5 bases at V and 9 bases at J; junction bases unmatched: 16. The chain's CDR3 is CASSPHRLGTSGRVGEQFF. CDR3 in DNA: TGTGCCAGCAGCCCGCATCGCCTAGGGACTAGCGGGAGGGTGGGTGAGCAGTTCTTC.

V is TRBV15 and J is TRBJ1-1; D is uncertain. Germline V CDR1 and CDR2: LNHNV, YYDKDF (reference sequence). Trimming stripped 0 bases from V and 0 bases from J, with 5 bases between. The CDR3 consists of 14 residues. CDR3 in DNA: TGTGCCACCAGCAGAGACAAGATGAACACTGAAGCTTTCTTT. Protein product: CATSRDKMNTEAFF.

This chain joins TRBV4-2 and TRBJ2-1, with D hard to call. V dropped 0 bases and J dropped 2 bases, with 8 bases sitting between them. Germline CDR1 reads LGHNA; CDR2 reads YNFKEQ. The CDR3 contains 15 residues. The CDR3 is CASSQEERAYNEQFF. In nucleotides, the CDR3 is TGTGCCAGCAGCCAAGAAGAGAGAGCCTACAATGAGCAGTTCTTC.

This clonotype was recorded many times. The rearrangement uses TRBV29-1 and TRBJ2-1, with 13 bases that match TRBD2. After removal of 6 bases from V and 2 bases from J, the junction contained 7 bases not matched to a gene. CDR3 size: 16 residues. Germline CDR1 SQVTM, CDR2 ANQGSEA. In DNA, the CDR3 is TGCAGCGTACCTGGGACTAGCGGGACCACCTACAATGAGCAGTTCTTC. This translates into CSVPGTSGTTYNEQFF.

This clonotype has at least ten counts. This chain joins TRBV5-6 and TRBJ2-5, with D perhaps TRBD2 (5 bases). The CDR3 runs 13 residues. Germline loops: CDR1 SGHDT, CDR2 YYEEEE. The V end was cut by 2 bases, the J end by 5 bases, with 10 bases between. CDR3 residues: CASSFGGSETQYF. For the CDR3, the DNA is TGTGCCAGCAGCTTTGGTGGGAGTGAGACCCAGTACTTC.

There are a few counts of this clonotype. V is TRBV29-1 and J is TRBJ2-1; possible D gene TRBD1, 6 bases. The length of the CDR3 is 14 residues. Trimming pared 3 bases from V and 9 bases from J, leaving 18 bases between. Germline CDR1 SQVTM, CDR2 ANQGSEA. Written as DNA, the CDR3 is TGCAGCGTTGACCCCGGGACAATAGGATCTGAGCAGTTCTTC. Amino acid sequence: CSVDPGTIGSEQFF.

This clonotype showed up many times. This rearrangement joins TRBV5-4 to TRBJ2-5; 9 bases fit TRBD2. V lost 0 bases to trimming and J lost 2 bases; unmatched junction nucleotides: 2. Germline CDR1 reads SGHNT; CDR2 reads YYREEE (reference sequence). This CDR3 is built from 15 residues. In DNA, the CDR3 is TGTGCCAGCAGCTTGGGACTAGCGGTACAAGAGACCCAGTACTTC. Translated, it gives CASSLGLAVQETQYF.

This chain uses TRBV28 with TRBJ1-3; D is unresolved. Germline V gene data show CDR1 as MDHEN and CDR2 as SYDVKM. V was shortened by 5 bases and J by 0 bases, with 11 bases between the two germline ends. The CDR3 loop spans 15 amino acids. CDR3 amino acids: CASSPPDYSGNTIYF. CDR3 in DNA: TGTGCCAGCAGTCCACCCGACTACTCTGGAAACACCATATATTTT. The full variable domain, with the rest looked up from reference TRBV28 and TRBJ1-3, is DVKVTQSSRYLVKRTGEKVFLECVQDMDHENMFWYRQDPGLGLRLIYFSYDVKMKEKGDIPEGYSVSREKKERFSLILESASTNQTSMYLCASSPPDYSGNTIYFGEGSWLTVV.

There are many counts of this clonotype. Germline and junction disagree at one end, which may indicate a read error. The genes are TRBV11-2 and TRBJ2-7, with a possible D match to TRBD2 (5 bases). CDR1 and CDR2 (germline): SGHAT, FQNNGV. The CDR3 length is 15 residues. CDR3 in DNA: TGCGCCAGCAGCCAGGAGAGCGGAAGAGTCTACGAGCAGTACTTC. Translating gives CASSQESGRVYEQYF.

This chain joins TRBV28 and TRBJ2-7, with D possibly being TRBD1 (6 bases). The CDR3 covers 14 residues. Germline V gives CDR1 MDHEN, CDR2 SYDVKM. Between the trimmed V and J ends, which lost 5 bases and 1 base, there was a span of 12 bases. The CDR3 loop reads CASSPGQKSYEQYF. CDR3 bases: TGTGCCAGCAGTCCCGGACAGAAATCCTACGAGCAGTACTTC.

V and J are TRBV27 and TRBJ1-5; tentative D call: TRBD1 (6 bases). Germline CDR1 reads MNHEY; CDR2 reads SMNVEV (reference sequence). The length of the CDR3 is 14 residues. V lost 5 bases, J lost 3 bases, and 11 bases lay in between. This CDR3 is CASSLPGDNQPQHF. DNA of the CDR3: TGTGCCAGCAGTCTACCAGGGGACAATCAGCCCCAGCATTTT.

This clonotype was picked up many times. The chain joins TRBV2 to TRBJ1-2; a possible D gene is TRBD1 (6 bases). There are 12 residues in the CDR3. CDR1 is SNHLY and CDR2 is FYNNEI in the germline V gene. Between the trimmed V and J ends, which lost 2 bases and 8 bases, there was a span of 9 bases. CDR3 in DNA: TGTGCCAGCAGTGAACAGGGGCTGGGCTACACCTTC. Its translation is CASSEQGLGYTF.

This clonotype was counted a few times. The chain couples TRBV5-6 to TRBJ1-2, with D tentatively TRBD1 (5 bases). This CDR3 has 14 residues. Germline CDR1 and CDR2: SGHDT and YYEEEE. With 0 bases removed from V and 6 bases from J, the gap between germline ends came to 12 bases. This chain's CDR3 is CASSLAGWDDGYTF. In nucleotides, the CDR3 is TGTGCCAGCAGCTTGGCAGGGTGGGATGATGGCTACACCTTC.

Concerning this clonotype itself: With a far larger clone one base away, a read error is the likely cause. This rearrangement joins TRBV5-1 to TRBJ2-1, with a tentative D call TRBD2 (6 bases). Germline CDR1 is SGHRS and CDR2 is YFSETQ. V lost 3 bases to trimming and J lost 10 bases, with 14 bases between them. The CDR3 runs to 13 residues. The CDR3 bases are TGCGCCAGCAGCTGGACTACCAACTACGAGCAGTTCTTC. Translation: CASSWTTNYEQFF.

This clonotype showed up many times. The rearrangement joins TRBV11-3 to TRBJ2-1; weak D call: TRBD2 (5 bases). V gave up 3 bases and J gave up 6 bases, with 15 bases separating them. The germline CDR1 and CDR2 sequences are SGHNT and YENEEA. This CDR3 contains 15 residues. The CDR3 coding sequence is TGTGCCAGCAGCTTGAGCGGTGGGTTCCTCAATGAGCAGTTCTTC. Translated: CASSLSGGFLNEQFF.

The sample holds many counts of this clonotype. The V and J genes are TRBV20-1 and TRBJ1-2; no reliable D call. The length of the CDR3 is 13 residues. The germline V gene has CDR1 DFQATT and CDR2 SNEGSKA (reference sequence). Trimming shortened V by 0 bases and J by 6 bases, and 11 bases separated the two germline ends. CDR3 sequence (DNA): TGCAGTGCTAGAGAACAATCCCGGGATGGCTACACCTTC. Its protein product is CSAREQSRDGYTF.

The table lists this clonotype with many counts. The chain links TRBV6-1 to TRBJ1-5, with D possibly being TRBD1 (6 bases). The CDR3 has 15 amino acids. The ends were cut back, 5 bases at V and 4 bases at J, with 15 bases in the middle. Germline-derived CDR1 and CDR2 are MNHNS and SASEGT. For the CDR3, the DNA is TGTGCCAGCAGTCCTGAGGGGACACGGAATCAGCCCCAGCATTTT. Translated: CASSPEGTRNQPQHF.

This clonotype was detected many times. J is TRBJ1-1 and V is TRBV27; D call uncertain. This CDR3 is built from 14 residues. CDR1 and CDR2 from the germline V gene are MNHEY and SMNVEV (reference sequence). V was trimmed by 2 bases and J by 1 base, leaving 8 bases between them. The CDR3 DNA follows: TGTGCCAGCAGTTTAAGACGGCAGAACACTGAAGCTTTCTTT. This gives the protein CASSLRRQNTEAFF.

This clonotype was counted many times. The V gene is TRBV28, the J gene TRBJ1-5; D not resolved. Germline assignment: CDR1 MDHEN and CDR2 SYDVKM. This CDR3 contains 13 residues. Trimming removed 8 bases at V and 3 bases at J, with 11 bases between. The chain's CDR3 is CASVDTANQPQHF. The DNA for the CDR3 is TGTGCCAGCGTAGACACAGCCAATCAGCCCCAGCATTTT. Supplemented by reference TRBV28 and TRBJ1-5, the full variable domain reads DVKVTQSSRYLVKRTGEKVFLECVQDMDHENMFWYRQDPGLGLRLIYFSYDVKMKEKGDIPEGYSVSREKKERFSLILESASTNQTSMYLCASVDTANQPQHFGDGTRLSIL.

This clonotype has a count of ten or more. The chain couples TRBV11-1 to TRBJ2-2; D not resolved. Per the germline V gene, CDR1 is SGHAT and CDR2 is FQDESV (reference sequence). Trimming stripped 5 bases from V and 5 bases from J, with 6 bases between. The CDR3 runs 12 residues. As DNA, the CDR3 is TGTGCCAGCAGCGAGTGGACCGGGGAGCTGTTTTTT. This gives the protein CASSEWTGELFF.

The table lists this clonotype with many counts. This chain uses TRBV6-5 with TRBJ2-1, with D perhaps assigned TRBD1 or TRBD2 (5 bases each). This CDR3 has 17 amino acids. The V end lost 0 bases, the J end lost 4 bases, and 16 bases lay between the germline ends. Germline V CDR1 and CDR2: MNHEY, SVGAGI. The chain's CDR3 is CASSYSGAAYAYNEQFF. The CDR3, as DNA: TGTGCCAGCAGTTACTCCGGGGCGGCTTACGCTTACAATGAGCAGTTCTTC.

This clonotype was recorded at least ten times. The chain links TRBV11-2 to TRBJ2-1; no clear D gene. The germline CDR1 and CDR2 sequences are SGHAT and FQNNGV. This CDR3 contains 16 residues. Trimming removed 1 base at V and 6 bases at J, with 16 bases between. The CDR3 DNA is TGTGCCAGCAGCTTAGTGAGGTTCGTGGGGATCAATGAGCAGTTCTTC. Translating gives CASSLVRFVGINEQFF.

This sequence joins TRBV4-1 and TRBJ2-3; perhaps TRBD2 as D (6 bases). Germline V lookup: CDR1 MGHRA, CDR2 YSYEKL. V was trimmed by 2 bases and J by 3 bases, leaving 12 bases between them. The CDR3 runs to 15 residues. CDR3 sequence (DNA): TGCGCCAGCAGCCAATATGAGGGAGGAACAGATACGCAGTATTTT. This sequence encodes CASSQYEGGTDTQYF.